This T cell receptor (beta chain) was found in a study of T cell responses to AZD1222 COVID-19 vaccine. Losses at the gene ends were 9 bases for V and 3 bases for J; bases not matched to a gene: 3. This CDR3 contains 14 residues. Germline V gives CDR1 LNHDA, CDR2 SQIVND (reference sequence). Overall study findings and caveats: Clonal diversity may have been underestimated, and the donors were mostly white British, with more females than males. Spike-specific TCR depth and breadth grew after two AZD1222 doses. Just 5 to 7 AZD1222 recipients were seropositive at baseline.

Method: immunoSEQ multiplex PCR; TCRdb's copy keeps in-frame clones and lacks some. This sample has approximately 150,000 clones, with roughly nine tenths found just once. A word on this clone: No antigen is known for it.

The sequences come from peripheral blood, collected 28 days after the second dose of the MenACWY control vaccine. The chain combines TRBV19 with TRBJ2-2; 11 bases match TRBD1. The TCR sequence derives from an adult who received the MenACWY meningococcal vaccine as a control. The CDR3 DNA follows: TGTGCCAGCAGGGACAGGGGGGACACCGGGGAGCTGTTTTTT. This encodes CASRDRGDTGELFF.